This T cell receptor (beta chain) was sequenced in a study of blood T cell repertoires in COVID-19. Study background: The samples span acute and convalescent COVID-19 from the United States, Italy and Spain. In each case, the material was cDNA or gDNA derived from T cells, B-cell-depleted T cells, or PBMCs.

This clone was recorded only once. Trimming took 0 bases from V and 10 from J, leaving 15 bases between them. Germline assignment: CDR1 LGHNA and CDR2 YSLEER. The CDR3 contains 14 residues. Some clones are missing from TCRdb's copy, which holds only in-frame ones; the method was immunoSEQ multiplex PCR. The sample lists around 67,000 clones; 88% were seen once. Sequencing used peripheral blood. V gene TRBV4-3 combines with J gene TRBJ1-1; D may be TRBD1 (5 bases). The TCR comes from a woman of 80 years or more with active or convalescent COVID-19. CDR3 amino acids: CASSQDVGDSGAFF. CDR3 DNA sequence: TGCGCCAGCAGCCAAGATGTAGGGGACTCCGGAGCTTTCTTT.